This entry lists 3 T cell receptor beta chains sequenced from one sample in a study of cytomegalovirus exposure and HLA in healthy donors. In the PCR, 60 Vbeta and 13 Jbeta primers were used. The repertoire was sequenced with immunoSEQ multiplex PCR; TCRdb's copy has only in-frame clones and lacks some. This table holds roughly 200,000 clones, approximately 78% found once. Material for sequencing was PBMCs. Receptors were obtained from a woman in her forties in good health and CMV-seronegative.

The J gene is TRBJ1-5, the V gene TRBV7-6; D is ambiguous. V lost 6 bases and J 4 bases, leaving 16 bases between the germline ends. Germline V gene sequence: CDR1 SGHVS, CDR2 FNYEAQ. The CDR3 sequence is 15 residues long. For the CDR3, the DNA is TGTGCCAGCAGTCAAGTGTTTGGAGTTAATCAGCCCCAGCATTTT. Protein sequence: CASSQVFGVNQPQHF.

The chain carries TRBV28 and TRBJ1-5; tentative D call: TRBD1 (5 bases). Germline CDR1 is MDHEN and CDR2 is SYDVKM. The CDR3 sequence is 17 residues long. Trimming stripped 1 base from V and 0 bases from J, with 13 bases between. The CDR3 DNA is TGTGCCAGCAGTTTATCACAGGCCCCCTATAGCAATCAGCCCCAGCATTTT. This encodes CASSLSQAPYSNQPQHF.

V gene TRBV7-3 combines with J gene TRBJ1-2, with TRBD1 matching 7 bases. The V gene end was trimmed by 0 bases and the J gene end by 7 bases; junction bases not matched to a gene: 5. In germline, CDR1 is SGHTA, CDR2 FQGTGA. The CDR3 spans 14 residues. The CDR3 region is CASSLTGGPSGYTF. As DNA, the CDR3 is TGTGCCAGCAGCTTAACAGGGGGCCCAAGTGGCTACACCTTC.